The 32 T cell receptor beta chains given below trace back to one sample, sequenced in a study of blood T cell repertoires in COVID-19. Libraries were prepared by immunoSEQ multiplex PCR; TCRdb keeps only in-frame clonotypes and omits some of them. The table lists tens of thousands of clones, around 88% of them singletons. Sequencing input: peripheral blood. The receptors were sampled from a human donor in a cohort sampled during active COVID-19.

This chain links TRBV6-5 with TRBJ1-1; weak D call: TRBD1 (5 bases). Germline CDR1 is MNHEY and CDR2 is SVGAGI. V lost 4 bases and J lost 3, with 9 bases in between. The CDR3 is made up of 13 amino acids. The CDR3 sequence: CASSLQGYTEAFF. DNA for the CDR3: TGTGCCAGCAGTTTGCAGGGATACACTGAAGCTTTCTTT.

CDR3 residues: CASSAHSGSYNSPLHF. In DNA, the CDR3 is TGTGCCAGCAGCGCCCACTCGGGTTCCTATAATTCACCCCTCCACTTT. The gene calls are TRBV7-8 and TRBJ1-6; D gene uncertain. Looked up from germline, CDR1 is SGHVS and CDR2 is FQNEAQ. V was shortened by 5 bases and J by 1 base, with 12 bases between the two germline ends. The CDR3 has 16 residues.

In its sample, this clone was seen a few times. The chain carries TRBV6-5 and TRBJ2-7; D is possibly TRBD1 (6 bases). The CDR3 has 14 amino acids. Germline V gives CDR1 MNHEY, CDR2 SVGAGI. V was clipped by 7 bases and J by 0 bases, with 13 bases between them. The CDR3 DNA follows: TGTGCCAGCACCAGGACAGATGGCTCCTACGAGCAGTACTTC. Translated, it gives CASTRTDGSYEQYF.

V is TRBV6-6 and J is TRBJ2-7, with D perhaps TRBD2 (6 bases). V was pared by 6 bases and J by 5 bases, with 14 bases between. This CDR3 has 13 amino acids. Per the germline V gene, CDR1 is MNHNY and CDR2 is SVGAGI (reference sequence). In DNA, the CDR3 is TGTGCCAGCAGGGCAAGGGGAGGCCACGAGCAGTACTTC. Translating it yields CASRARGGHEQYF.

The V gene is TRBV6-5, the J gene TRBJ2-7, with 7 bases lining up with TRBD1. Germline-derived CDR1 and CDR2 are MNHEY and SVGAGI. V lost 6 bases and J lost 2; bases outside the gene matches: 7. CDR3 length: 14 residues. The CDR3 bases are TGTGCCAGCAGACGACAGGGACCCACCTACGAGCAGTACTTC. Residues: CASRRQGPTYEQYF.

V gene TRBV7-2 combines with J gene TRBJ1-1; maybe TRBD1 (6 bases). Germline CDR1 reads SGHTA; CDR2 reads FQGNSA. This CDR3 has 14 amino acids. V lost 5 bases to trimming and J lost 4 bases, with 14 bases between them. This CDR3 reads CASSPPGVGTEAFF. CDR3 DNA sequence: TGTGCCAGCAGCCCCCCAGGGGTGGGCACTGAAGCTTTCTTT.

The genes are TRBV9 and TRBJ1-1, with a weak D call TRBD1 (5 bases). Per germline, CDR1 SGDLS and CDR2 YYNGEE. V gave up 5 bases and J gave up 1 base, with 12 bases separating them. The CDR3 is made up of 14 amino acids. The CDR3 nucleotides read TGTGCCAGCAGAGGTCAGGGTCGGAACACTGAAGCTTTCTTT. Its translation is CASRGQGRNTEAFF.

The chain joins TRBV6-5 to TRBJ1-3; D is unresolved. The germline V gene encodes CDR1 MNHEY and CDR2 SVGAGI. The V and J ends lost 0 bases and 0 bases respectively, with 9 bases between them. This CDR3 spans 16 amino acids. CDR3: CASSYSIPSSGNTIYF. As DNA, the CDR3 is TGTGCCAGCAGTTACTCCATCCCCAGCTCTGGAAACACCATATATTTT.

The chain couples TRBV7-2 to TRBJ1-5, with TRBD1 identical over 7 bases. Trimming cost V 5 bases and J 8 bases; bases outside gene matches: 12. The CDR3 length is 15 residues. From germline, CDR1 is SGHTA and CDR2 FQGNSA. The CDR3 DNA reads TGTGCCAGCAGCCAAGTCATTCAACAGGGGAAGCCCCAGCATTTT. It is translated as CASSQVIQQGKPQHF.

This clone was seen once. The chain employs TRBV5-5 and TRBJ1-2, with 7 bases that match TRBD1. The V gene end was trimmed by 0 bases and the J gene end by 5 bases; junction bases not matched to a gene: 10. Germline V lookup: CDR1 SGHKS, CDR2 YYEKEE (reference sequence). This CDR3 comprises 16 residues. This CDR3 reads CASSLAGAGGGYGYTF. In DNA, the CDR3 is TGTGCCAGCAGCTTGGCCGGGGCAGGGGGTGGTTATGGCTACACCTTC.

The chain couples TRBV4-1 to TRBJ2-7; the match to TRBD1 covers 7 bases. This CDR3 has 16 amino acids. The trim removed 2 bases at V and 1 base at J, leaving 8 bases unmatched. Germline V gene data show CDR1 as MGHRA and CDR2 as YSYEKL. CDR3 loop: CASSQSGPGGSYEQYF. For the CDR3, the DNA is TGCGCCAGCAGCCAATCTGGCCCAGGGGGATCCTACGAGCAGTACTTC.

V usage is TRBV24-1 and J usage is TRBJ2-3; 8 nucleotides match TRBD2. The CDR3 consists of 16 residues. In germline, CDR1 is KGHDR, CDR2 SFDVKD. V dropped 6 bases and J dropped 2; count of bases not matched to a gene: 9. The CDR3 DNA follows: TGTGCCACCAGTCGGGGGGGCGCGGGGACCACAGATACGCAGTATTTT. Its protein product is CATSRGGAGTTDTQYF.

This chain links TRBV5-8 with TRBJ2-7, with D possibly being TRBD2 (6 bases). The V gene lost 0 bases and the J gene lost 4 bases, with 11 bases spanning the gap. This CDR3 is 14 amino acids long. The germline gives CDR1 SGHTS, CDR2 YDEGEE. CDR3 loop: CASSLEVGRYEQYF. The CDR3, as DNA: TGTGCCAGCAGCTTGGAGGTAGGGAGGTACGAGCAGTACTTC.

The chain carries TRBV6-2 or TRBV6-3 and TRBJ2-7; 8 bases are a match to TRBD2. The CDR3 length is 17 residues. The germline gives CDR1 MNHEY, CDR2 SVGEGT. V lost 0 bases and J lost 2; bases outside the gene matches: 9. CDR3 residues: CASSYSRGSGETYEQYF. The DNA for the CDR3 is TGTGCCAGCAGTTACTCGAGGGGTAGCGGGGAGACCTACGAGCAGTACTTC.

The rearrangement uses TRBV29-1 and TRBJ1-2; possibly TRBD1 for D (6 bases). The CDR3 totals 13 residues. V lost 3 bases, J lost 4 bases, and 12 bases lay in between. Germline lookup yields CDR1 SQVTM and CDR2 ANQGSEA. CDR3 nucleotides: TGCAGCGTTGACCTCCAGGGGCCCTATGGCTACACCTTC. Its translation is CSVDLQGPYGYTF.

The count of this clone is one. This chain connects TRBV6-6 to TRBJ2-7; TRBD1 matches at 10 bases. With 2 bases clipped from V and 5 bases from J, the junction kept 6 bases outside the gene matches. The CDR3 loop spans 15 amino acids. Germline values: CDR1 MNHNY, CDR2 SVGAGI (reference sequence). The CDR3 spells CASSYPGQGFHEQYF. The CDR3 bases are TGTGCCAGCAGTTACCCGGGACAGGGGTTCCACGAGCAGTACTTC.

The chain has TRBV24-1 and TRBJ2-2; 7 bases align to TRBD1. Losses at the gene ends were 9 bases for V and 6 bases for J; bases not matched to a gene: 0. The CDR3 runs to 11 residues. Germline V CDR1 and CDR2: KGHDR, SFDVKD. CDR3 sequence: CATQGAGELFF. The CDR3 DNA is TGTGCCACCCAGGGGGCCGGGGAGCTGTTTTTT.

The rearrangement joins TRBV7-8 to TRBJ1-2; a weak D match, TRBD1 (6 bases). V was cut by 2 bases and J by 5 bases, with 9 bases left in between. There are 13 residues in the CDR3. Germline values: CDR1 SGHVS, CDR2 FQNEAQ. CDR3 in amino acids: CASSLFQGYGYTF. For the CDR3, the DNA is TGTGCCAGCAGCTTATTCCAGGGGTATGGCTACACCTTC.

The rearrangement uses TRBV7-9 and TRBJ2-2; 7 bases are shared with TRBD2. The CDR3 spans 14 residues. In germline, CDR1 is SEHNR, CDR2 FQNEAQ (reference sequence). Germline trimming cut 11 bases from V and 0 bases from J; bases unmatched to any gene: 6. CDR3 region: CAVIGLANTGELFF. CDR3 DNA: TGTGCCGTCATCGGACTAGCGAACACCGGGGAGCTGTTTTTT.

The rearrangement joins TRBV27 to TRBJ2-7; 10 bases line up with TRBD1. With V trimmed by 6 bases and J by 4 bases, 15 bases remained unmatched. This CDR3 has 17 residues. In germline, CDR1 is MNHEY, CDR2 SMNVEV (reference sequence). The CDR3 DNA follows: TGTGCCAGCAGACCCCCCCCAGGGGGGACAGGGGATTACGAGCAGTACTTC. Translation gives CASRPPPGGTGDYEQYF.

The chain has TRBV7-2 and TRBJ1-5; D gene unclear. Germline values: CDR1 SGHTA, CDR2 FQGNSA. This CDR3 region has 15 residues. The V and J ends lost 2 bases and 5 bases respectively, with 13 bases between them. The CDR3 nucleotides are TGTGCCAGCAGCTTATCCAGGCGCCCCGATCAGCCCCAGCATTTT. Its protein product is CASSLSRRPDQPQHF.

The chain employs TRBV18 and TRBJ1-3; D possibly corresponds to TRBD1 (5 bases). Germline CDR1 KGHSH, CDR2 LQKENI. This CDR3 region has 14 residues. With 5 bases removed from V and 3 bases from J, the gap between germline ends came to 11 bases. CDR3 sequence (DNA): TGTGCCAGCTCAGTCAGGGAAGTTGGAAACACCATATATTTT. It yields the protein CASSVREVGNTIYF. Full variable domain (remainder filled in from reference TRBV18 and TRBJ1-3): NAGVMQNPRHLVRRRGQEARLRCSPMKGHSHVYWYRQLPEEGLKFMVYLQKENIIDESGMPKERFSAEFPKEGPSILRIQQVVRGDSAAYFCASSVREVGNTIYFGEGSWLTVV.

The V call is TRBV12-3 or TRBV12-4, the J call TRBJ1-1; D is uncertain. The CDR3 has 13 residues. V lost 3 bases, J lost 1 base, and 6 bases lay in between. This CDR3 reads CASSFRGNTEAFF. The CDR3 DNA is TGTGCCAGCAGTTTTCGGGGGAACACTGAAGCTTTCTTT.

The chain has TRBV7-2 and TRBJ1-2, with D uncertain. Trimming took off 4 bases at V and 2 bases at J, with 8 bases between the two ends. Germline V gene data show CDR1 as SGHTA and CDR2 as FQGNSA. The CDR3 loop spans 13 amino acids. The CDR3 loop reads CASSSGINYGYTF. CDR3 coding DNA: TGTGCCAGCAGCTCGGGGATAAACTATGGCTACACCTTC.

The chain has TRBV18 and TRBJ2-7, with D perhaps matching TRBD2 (6 bases). The V gene's germline CDR1 is KGHSH and CDR2 LQKENI. The V end lost 0 bases, the J end lost 7 bases, and 10 bases lay between the germline ends. The CDR3 is 13 amino acids. CDR3 sequence: CASSPPSGREQYF. As DNA, the CDR3 is TGTGCCAGCTCACCACCCTCAGGGAGGGAGCAGTACTTC.

The chain couples TRBV30 to TRBJ1-1, with 7 bases identical to TRBD1. V shed 3 bases and J 1 base; nucleotides not matched to a gene: 11. The germline CDR1 and CDR2 sequences are GTSNPN and SVGIG (reference sequence). This CDR3 comprises 16 residues. Here the CDR3 DNA reads TGTGCCTGGAGCCTCTTTCCGGCAGGGGGGAACACTGAAGCTTTCTTT. This sequence encodes CAWSLFPAGGNTEAFF.

The chain is built from TRBV28 and TRBJ1-5; 9 bases are shared with TRBD1. The CDR3 length is 15 residues. After removal of 3 bases from V and 6 bases from J, the junction contained 6 bases not matched to a gene. CDR1 and CDR2 (germline): MDHEN, SYDVKM. As DNA, the CDR3 is TGTGCCAGCAGTTTCCTGGACAGGGGAGGTCAGCCCCAGCATTTT. Its protein product is CASSFLDRGGQPQHF.

The sample holds a few counts of this clone. The gene calls are TRBV7-9 and TRBJ2-7; D might be TRBD1 (6 bases). Germline CDR1 reads SEHNR; CDR2 reads FQNEAQ (reference sequence). The germline V and J ends were trimmed by 1 base and 3 bases, with 22 bases remaining between them. CDR3 length: 18 residues. Written as DNA, the CDR3 is TGTGCCAGCAGCTTAGAGATGAGGTGGGCAGGGGCTTACTACGAGCAGTACTTC. Protein product: CASSLEMRWAGAYYEQYF. The variable domain in full, with the rest retrieved from reference TRBV7-9 and TRBJ2-7, is DTGVSQNPRHKITKRGQNVTFRCDPISEHNRLYWYRQTLGQGPEFLTYFQNEAQLEKSRLLSDRFSAERPKGSFSTLEIQRTEQGDSAMYLCASSLEMRWAGAYYEQYFGPGTRLTVT.

The CDR3 DNA reads TGTGCCTGGGGATCTGACAGTAAATACGAGCAGTACTTC. Protein product: CAWGSDSKYEQYF. J is TRBJ2-7 and V is TRBV30, with D possibly TRBD1 on 5 matching bases. V was pared by 5 bases and J by 4 bases, with 15 bases between. The germline gives CDR1 GTSNPN, CDR2 SVGIG (reference sequence). The length of the CDR3 is 13 residues.

The gene calls are TRBV5-6 and TRBJ2-3; 11 positions agree with TRBD2. Germline V gene sequence: CDR1 SGHDT, CDR2 YYEEEE. Trimming took 0 bases from V and 3 from J; bases not matched to a gene: 0. This CDR3 region has 15 residues. For the CDR3, the DNA is TGTGCCAGCAGCTTGGGACTAGCGGGGACAGATACGCAGTATTTT. As protein: CASSLGLAGTDTQYF.

J is TRBJ1-2 and V is TRBV30; D not certain. V lost 7 bases to trimming and J lost 1 base, with 10 bases between them. The CDR3 runs to 12 residues. Germline CDR1 and CDR2: GTSNPN and SVGIG (reference sequence). CDR3 DNA: TGTGCCTTATCCCAACTTAACTATGGCTACACCTTC. The encoded protein is CALSQLNYGYTF.

This clone came up a few times. The J gene is TRBJ2-5, the V gene TRBV7-3; the D gene is possibly TRBD1 (6 bases). V lost 5 bases and J lost 4, with 17 bases in between. Germline CDR1 SGHTA, CDR2 FQGTGA. CDR3 length: 15 amino acids. The CDR3 DNA reads TGTGCCAGCAGCCCACGTACAGGGAGTGGAGAGACCCAGTACTTC. Its translation: CASSPRTGSGETQYF.